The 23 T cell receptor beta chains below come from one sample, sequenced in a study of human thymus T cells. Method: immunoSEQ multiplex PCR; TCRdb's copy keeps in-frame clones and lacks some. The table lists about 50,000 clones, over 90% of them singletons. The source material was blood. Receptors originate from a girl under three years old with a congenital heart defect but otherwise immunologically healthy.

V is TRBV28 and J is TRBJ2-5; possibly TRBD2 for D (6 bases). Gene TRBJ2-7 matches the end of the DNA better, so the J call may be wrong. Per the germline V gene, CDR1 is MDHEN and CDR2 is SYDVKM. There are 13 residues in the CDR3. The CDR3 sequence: CASGAGGHYEQYF. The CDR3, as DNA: TGTGCCAGCGGAGCGGGCGGACACTACGAGCAGTACTTC.

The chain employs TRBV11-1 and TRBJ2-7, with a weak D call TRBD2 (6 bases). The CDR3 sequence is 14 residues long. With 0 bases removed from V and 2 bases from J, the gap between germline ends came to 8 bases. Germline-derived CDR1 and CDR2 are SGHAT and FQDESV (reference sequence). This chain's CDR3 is CASSLAEGTYEQYF. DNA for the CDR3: TGTGCCAGCAGCTTAGCGGAGGGGACCTACGAGCAGTACTTC.

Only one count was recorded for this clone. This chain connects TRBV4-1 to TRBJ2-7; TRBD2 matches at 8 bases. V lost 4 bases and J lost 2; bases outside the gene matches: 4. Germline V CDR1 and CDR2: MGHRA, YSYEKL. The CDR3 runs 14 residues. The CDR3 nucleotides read TGCGCCAGCAGCCCCGCGCGGGGGGCCTACGAGCAGTACTTC. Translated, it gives CASSPARGAYEQYF.

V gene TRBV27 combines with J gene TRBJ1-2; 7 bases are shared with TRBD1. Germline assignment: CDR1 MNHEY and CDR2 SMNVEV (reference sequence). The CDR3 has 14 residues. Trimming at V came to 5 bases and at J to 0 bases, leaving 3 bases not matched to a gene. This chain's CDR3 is CASSRDSPNYGYTF. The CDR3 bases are TGTGCCAGCAGTCGGGACAGCCCTAACTATGGCTACACCTTC.

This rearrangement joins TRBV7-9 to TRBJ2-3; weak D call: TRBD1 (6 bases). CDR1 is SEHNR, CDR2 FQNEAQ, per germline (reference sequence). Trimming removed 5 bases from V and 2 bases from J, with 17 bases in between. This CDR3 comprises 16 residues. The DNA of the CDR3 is TGTGCCAGCAGCCTTAGACAGGAGAAAAACACAGATACGCAGTATTTT. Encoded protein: CASSLRQEKNTDTQYF.

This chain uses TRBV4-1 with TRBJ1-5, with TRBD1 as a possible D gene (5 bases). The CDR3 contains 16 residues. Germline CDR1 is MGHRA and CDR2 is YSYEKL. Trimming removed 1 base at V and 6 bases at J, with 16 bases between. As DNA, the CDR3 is TGCGCCAGCAGCCAAGTCTGGCGCAGGGACGCTCAGCCCCAGCATTTT. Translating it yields CASSQVWRRDAQPQHF.

CDR3: CAWSGSRESYNEQFF. The CDR3 coding sequence is TGTGCCTGGAGTGGTTCCCGGGAGTCCTACAATGAGCAGTTCTTC. The chain combines TRBV30 with TRBJ2-1, with D possibly being TRBD2 (6 bases). V gave up 1 base and J gave up 1 base, with 11 bases separating them. This CDR3 is 15 amino acids long. Germline values: CDR1 GTSNPN, CDR2 SVGIG (reference sequence).

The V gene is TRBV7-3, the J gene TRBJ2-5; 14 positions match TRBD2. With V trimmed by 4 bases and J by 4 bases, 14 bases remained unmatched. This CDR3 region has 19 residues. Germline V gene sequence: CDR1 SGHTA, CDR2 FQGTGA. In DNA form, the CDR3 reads TGTGCCAGCAGCTCCCCCGGGACTAGCGGGAGAATAAGGGTAGAGACCCAGTACTTC. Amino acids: CASSSPGTSGRIRVETQYF.

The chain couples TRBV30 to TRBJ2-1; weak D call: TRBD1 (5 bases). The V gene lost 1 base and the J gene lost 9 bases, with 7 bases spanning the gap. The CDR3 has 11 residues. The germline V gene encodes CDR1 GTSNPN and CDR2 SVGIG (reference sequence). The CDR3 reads CAWSGRGEQFF. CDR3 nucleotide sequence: TGTGCCTGGAGTGGAAGGGGTGAGCAGTTCTTC.

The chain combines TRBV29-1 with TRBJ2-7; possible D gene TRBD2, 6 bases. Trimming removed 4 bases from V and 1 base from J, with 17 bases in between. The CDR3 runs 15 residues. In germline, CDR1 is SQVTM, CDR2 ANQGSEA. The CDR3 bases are TGCAGCGTTGGGGGGGTTGAGGGGCTATCCTACGAGCAGTACTTC. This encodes CSVGGVEGLSYEQYF.

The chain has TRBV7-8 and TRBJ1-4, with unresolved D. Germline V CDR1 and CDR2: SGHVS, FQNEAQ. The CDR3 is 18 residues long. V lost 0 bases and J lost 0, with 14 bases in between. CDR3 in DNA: TGTGCCAGCAGCTTAGCGCCCCGGGTAATAGCAACTAATGAAAAACTGTTTTTT. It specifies CASSLAPRVIATNEKLFF.

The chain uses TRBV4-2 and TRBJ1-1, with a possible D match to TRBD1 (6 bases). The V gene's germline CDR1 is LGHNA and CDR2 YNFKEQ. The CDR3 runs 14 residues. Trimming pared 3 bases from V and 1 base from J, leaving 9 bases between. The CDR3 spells CASSHLRGNTEAFF. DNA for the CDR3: TGTGCCAGCAGCCATCTCAGGGGGAACACTGAAGCTTTCTTT.

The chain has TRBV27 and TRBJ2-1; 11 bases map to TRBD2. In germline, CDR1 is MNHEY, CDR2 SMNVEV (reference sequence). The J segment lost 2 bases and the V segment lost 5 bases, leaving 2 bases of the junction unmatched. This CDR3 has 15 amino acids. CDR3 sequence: CASSIAGGPYNEQFF. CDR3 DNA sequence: TGTGCCAGCAGTATAGCGGGAGGGCCCTACAATGAGCAGTTCTTC.

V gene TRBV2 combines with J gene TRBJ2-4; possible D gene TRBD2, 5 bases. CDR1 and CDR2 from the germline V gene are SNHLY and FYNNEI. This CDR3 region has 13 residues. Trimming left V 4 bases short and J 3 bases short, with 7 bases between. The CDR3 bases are TGTGCCAGCAGTGGGGCGGGCAAAAACATTCAGTACTTC. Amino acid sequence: CASSGAGKNIQYF. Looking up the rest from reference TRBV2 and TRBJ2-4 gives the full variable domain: EPEVTQTPSHQVTQMGQEVILRCVPISNHLYFYWYRQILGQKVEFLVSFYNNEISEKSEIFDDQFSVERPDGSNFTLKIRSTKLEDSAMYFCASSGAGKNIQYFGAGTRLSVL.

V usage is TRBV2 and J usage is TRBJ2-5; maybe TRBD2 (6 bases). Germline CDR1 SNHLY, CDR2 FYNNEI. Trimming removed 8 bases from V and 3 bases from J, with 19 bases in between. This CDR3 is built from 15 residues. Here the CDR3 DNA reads TGTGCCAGCTGCGACGTAGTGGGGGGTAAAGAGACCCAGTACTTC. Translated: CASCDVVGGKETQYF.

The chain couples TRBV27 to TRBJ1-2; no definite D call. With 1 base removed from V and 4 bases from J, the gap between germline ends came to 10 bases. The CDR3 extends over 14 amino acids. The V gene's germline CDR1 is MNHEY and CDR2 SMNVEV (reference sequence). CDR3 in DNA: TGTGCCAGCAGTTTATACGGACCCGTCTATGGCTACACCTTC. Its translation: CASSLYGPVYGYTF.

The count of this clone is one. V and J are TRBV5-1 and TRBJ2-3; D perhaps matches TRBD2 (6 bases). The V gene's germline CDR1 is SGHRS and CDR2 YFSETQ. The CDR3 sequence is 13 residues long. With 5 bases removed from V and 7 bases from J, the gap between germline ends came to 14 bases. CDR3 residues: CASRPEGQNTQYF. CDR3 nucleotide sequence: TGCGCCAGCAGGCCGGAGGGCCAAAATACGCAGTATTTT.

The CDR3 protein is CASILGLAGANEQFF. The CDR3, as DNA: TGTGCCAGTATATTGGGACTAGCGGGAGCCAATGAGCAGTTCTTC. J is TRBJ2-1 and V is TRBV27; 14 positions agree with TRBD2. Trimming removed 9 bases from V and 6 bases from J; junction bases left unmatched: 7. This CDR3 is 15 amino acids long. Germline V lookup: CDR1 MNHEY, CDR2 SMNVEV (reference sequence).

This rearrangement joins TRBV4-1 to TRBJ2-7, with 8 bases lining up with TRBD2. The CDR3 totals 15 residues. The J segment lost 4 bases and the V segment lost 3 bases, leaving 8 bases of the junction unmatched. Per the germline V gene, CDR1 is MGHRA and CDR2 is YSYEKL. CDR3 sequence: CASSQGAGGVYEQYF. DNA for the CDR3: TGCGCCAGCAGCCAGGGGGCGGGAGGAGTTTACGAGCAGTACTTC.

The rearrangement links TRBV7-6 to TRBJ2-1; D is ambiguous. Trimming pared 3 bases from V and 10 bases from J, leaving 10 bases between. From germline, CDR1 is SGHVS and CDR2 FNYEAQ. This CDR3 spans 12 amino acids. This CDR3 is CASSLLPVEQFF. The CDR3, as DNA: TGTGCCAGCAGCTTGCTCCCTGTAGAGCAGTTCTTC.

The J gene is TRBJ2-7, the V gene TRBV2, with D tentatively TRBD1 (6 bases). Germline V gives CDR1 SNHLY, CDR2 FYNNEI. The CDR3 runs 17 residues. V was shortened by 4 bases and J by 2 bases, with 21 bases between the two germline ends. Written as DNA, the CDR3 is TGTGCCAGCAGTGTGACAGGCCTCAACCTCATTGCCTACGAGCAGTACTTC. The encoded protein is CASSVTGLNLIAYEQYF.

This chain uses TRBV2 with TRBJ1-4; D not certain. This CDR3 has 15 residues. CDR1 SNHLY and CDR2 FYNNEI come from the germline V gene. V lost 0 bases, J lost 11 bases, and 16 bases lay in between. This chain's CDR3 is CASSEASTHMAKLFF. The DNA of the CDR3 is TGTGCCAGCAGTGAAGCGTCGACCCACATGGCGAAACTGTTTTTT.

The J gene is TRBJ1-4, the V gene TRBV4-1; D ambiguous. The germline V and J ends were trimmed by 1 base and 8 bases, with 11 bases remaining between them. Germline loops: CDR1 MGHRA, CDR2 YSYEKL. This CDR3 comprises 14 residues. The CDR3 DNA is TGCGCCAGCAGCCAAGGGACGGCTGAGGAAAAACTGTTTTTT. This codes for CASSQGTAEEKLFF.